The following is a T cell receptor (beta chain) sequence with its context. Data came from immunoSEQ multiplex PCR; TCRdb stores just in-frame clones and leaves some out. Altogether about 90,000 clones are present, 86% being singletons, with the ten largest covering 1% to 1.5%. This entry belongs to a study of blood T cell repertoires in COVID-19. Study in general: Spain, Italy and the United States supplied samples that represented acute and convalescent COVID-19. In each case, the material was cDNA or gDNA derived from T cells, B-cell-depleted T cells, or PBMCs.

The V and J ends lost 8 bases and 3 bases, in that order; junction bases with no gene match: 5. The CDR3 is 13 amino acids. Germline values: CDR1 SGHRS, CDR2 YFSETQ. This TCR was recovered from an elderly man with active or convalescent COVID-19. This chain uses TRBV5-1 with TRBJ2-4; 7 nucleotides match TRBD1. Sequencing input: peripheral blood. The CDR3 DNA reads TGCGCCAGTGCCGACAGGGACAAAAACATTCAGTACTTC. This encodes CASADRDKNIQYF.